This TCR beta chain was observed in a study of CD8 T cells in cerebrospinal fluid in Alzheimer's disease. Study findings and constraints: Expanded clones of at least 3% were commoner in Alzheimer's patients than healthy subjects.

Per the germline V gene, CDR1 is DFQATT and CDR2 is SNEGSKA (reference sequence). The CDR3 covers 15 residues. No DNA is given; TCRdb re-called the 10x single-cell sequencing reads and lists each CDR3 protein once. This sample's table reports approximately 1,600 distinct CDR3 sequences. This clonotype ranks as medium-sized in terms of frequency. The antigen is unknown. This sequence was found in a human donor with mild cognitive impairment. Sequenced material: cerebrospinal fluid. The chain combines TRBV20-1 with TRBJ2-4; the TCRdb call, TRBD1, lacks DNA for checking. The CDR3 loop reads CSARDGPAGVNIQYF.